Each of the 27 T cell receptor beta chains below was sequenced from the same sample in a study of cytomegalovirus exposure and HLA in healthy donors. PCR involved 60 Vbeta and 13 Jbeta primers. TCRdb's copy holds only in-frame clones and misses some; the assay was immunoSEQ multiplex PCR. Of about 100,000 clones listed, 70% to 80% are singletons. Sequences were obtained from PBMCs. The receptor source for this set is a woman aged 60-75 years in good health and CMV-seropositive.

The chain couples TRBV10-2 to TRBJ1-4; tentatively, D is TRBD1 (5 bases). The CDR3 runs 12 residues. The germline V gene encodes CDR1 WSHSY and CDR2 SAAADI. Trimming took off 5 bases at V and 8 bases at J, with 9 bases between the two ends. The CDR3 loop reads CASSQGGEKLFF. The CDR3 DNA reads TGCGCCAGCAGTCAGGGAGGGGAAAAACTGTTTTTT.

This clone has a single count. The chain employs TRBV10-2 and TRBJ2-2; 7 bases agree with TRBD2. Trimming removed 6 bases from V and 6 bases from J; junction bases left unmatched: 7. Germline CDR1 and CDR2: WSHSY and SAAADI. The CDR3 has 14 amino acids. The CDR3 region is CASRGRSGAGELFF. The CDR3 nucleotides read TGCGCCAGCAGGGGGAGGAGCGGGGCCGGGGAGCTGTTTTTT.

This clone was detected only a few times. A much larger clonotype is one base distant, so this may be a read error. This chain joins TRBV7-6 and TRBJ1-1; D is ambiguous. The germline V and J ends were trimmed by 6 bases and 2 bases, with 7 bases remaining between them. Germline assignment: CDR1 SGHVS and CDR2 FNYEAQ. The CDR3 contains 12 residues. Written as DNA, the CDR3 is TGTGCCAGCAGATACAGTAACACTGAAGCTTTCTTT. Its protein is CASRYSNTEAFF.

CDR3 amino acids: CASSLPGGQGAVEQYF. DNA for the CDR3: TGTGCCAGCAGTTTACCCGGGGGACAGGGAGCGGTCGAGCAGTACTTC. This sequence joins TRBV28 and TRBJ2-7, with 9 nucleotides matching TRBD1. The V gene's germline CDR1 is MDHEN and CDR2 SYDVKM. Unmatched junction bases numbered 11, after V lost 2 bases and J lost 6 bases. CDR3 length equals 16 residues.

This chain uses TRBV18 with TRBJ2-7; 7 positions match TRBD1. The CDR3 runs to 14 residues. The germline V gene has CDR1 KGHSH and CDR2 LQKENI. V lost 2 bases, J lost 7 bases, and 8 bases stayed unmatched. CDR3 protein: CASSPSQGVGEQYF. CDR3 DNA: TGTGCCAGCTCACCAAGCCAGGGGGTAGGAGAGCAGTACTTC.

V gene TRBV6-1 combines with J gene TRBJ1-5; no clear D. The length of the CDR3 is 13 residues. Germline V gene sequence: CDR1 MNHNS, CDR2 SASEGT. V was pared by 5 bases and J by 1 base, with 6 bases between. CDR3 nucleotide sequence: TGTGCCAGCAGTCTCCCGAGCAATCAGCCCCAGCATTTT. The encoded protein is CASSLPSNQPQHF.

The chain carries TRBV10-3 and TRBJ2-7; 13 nucleotides align to TRBD2. Germline V lookup: CDR1 ENHRY, CDR2 SYGVKD. J was trimmed by 2 bases and V by 2 bases; bases with no gene match: 3. The CDR3 consists of 16 residues. The CDR3 protein is CAISEAGLAGTYEQYF. In DNA form, the CDR3 reads TGTGCCATCAGTGAGGCGGGACTAGCGGGGACCTACGAGCAGTACTTC.

V usage is TRBV11-2 and J usage is TRBJ2-1; possible D gene TRBD1, 6 bases. CDR1 SGHAT and CDR2 FQNNGV come from the germline V gene. Trimming left V 4 bases short and J 7 bases short, with 20 bases between. The CDR3 runs to 16 residues. The CDR3 sequence: CASSSNSAGVQNEQFF. Written as DNA, the CDR3 is TGTGCCAGCAGCTCCAATTCCGCAGGGGTACAGAATGAGCAGTTCTTC.

The chain joins TRBV5-1 to TRBJ2-6; 7 nucleotides agree with TRBD1. CDR3 length: 18 residues. Germline V lookup: CDR1 SGHRS, CDR2 YFSETQ. V lost 1 base to trimming and J lost 0 bases; unmatched junction nucleotides: 7. CDR3: CASSLTGTDLSGANVLTF. CDR3 DNA: TGCGCCAGCAGCTTGACGGGGACAGACCTCTCTGGGGCCAACGTCCTGACTTTC.

V gene TRBV7-9 combines with J gene TRBJ1-2; 9 bases align to TRBD1. CDR3 size: 15 residues. Germline V gives CDR1 SEHNR, CDR2 FQNEAQ (reference sequence). J was trimmed by 4 bases and V by 5 bases; bases with no gene match: 8. The CDR3 DNA reads TGTGCCAGCAGCCCTCCGGGACAGGGAATCTATGGCTACACCTTC. As protein: CASSPPGQGIYGYTF.

The V and J genes are TRBV9 and TRBJ2-1; 10 positions agree with TRBD2. V was clipped by 3 bases and J by 8 bases; unmatched bases: 17. CDR1 is SGDLS, CDR2 YYNGEE, per germline. This CDR3 has 18 amino acids. CDR3 in DNA: TGTGCCAGCAGCGCGACCCTCGGCCAGCGGGAGGGCGGAGATGAGCAGTTCTTC. Its translation is CASSATLGQREGGDEQFF. The full variable domain, in which reference TRBV9 and TRBJ2-1 provide the parts outside the CDR3, is DSGVTQTPKHLITATGQRVTLRCSPRSGDLSVYWYQQSLDQGLQFLIQYYNGEERAKGNILERFSAQQFPDLHSELNLSSLELGDSALYFCASSATLGQREGGDEQFFGPGTRLTVL.

The chain joins TRBV30 to TRBJ1-5; perhaps TRBD1 as D (5 bases). Between the trimmed V and J ends, which lost 5 bases and 1 base, there was a span of 15 bases. The CDR3 length is 15 residues. Looked up from germline, CDR1 is GTSNPN and CDR2 is SVGIG (reference sequence). CDR3 coding DNA: TGTGCCTGGTCGCCGGGACTTTCGAGCAATCAGCCCCAGCATTTT. Residues: CAWSPGLSSNQPQHF.

The CDR3 nucleotides are TGCGCCAGCAGCAAGGACAGGCCTTCTGGAAACACCATATATTTT. Translated, it gives CASSKDRPSGNTIYF. This chain connects TRBV5-1 to TRBJ1-3, with 7 bases identical to TRBD1. CDR3 size: 15 residues. The germline gives CDR1 SGHRS, CDR2 YFSETQ. The V gene end was trimmed by 4 bases and the J gene end by 1 base; junction bases not matched to a gene: 5.

The V gene is TRBV19, the J gene TRBJ2-7; the D gene is possibly TRBD2 (6 bases). Per the germline V gene, CDR1 is LNHDA and CDR2 is SQIVND (reference sequence). This CDR3 region has 16 residues. V shed 5 bases and J shed 3 bases, with 20 bases lying between them. The chain's CDR3 is CASSSHYSGINYEQYF. Written as DNA, the CDR3 is TGTGCCAGTAGTTCTCATTATAGCGGTATCAACTACGAGCAGTACTTC.

The rearrangement uses TRBV6-5 and TRBJ1-6; perhaps TRBD1 as D (6 bases). Looked up from germline, CDR1 is MNHEY and CDR2 is SVGAGI. The ends were cut back, 0 bases at V and 7 bases at J, with 13 bases in the middle. The CDR3 sequence is 16 residues long. CDR3: CASSYSRGQGNSPLHF. DNA of the CDR3: TGTGCCAGCAGTTACTCGAGAGGGCAGGGGAATTCACCCCTCCACTTT.

This clone was detected only a few times. The chain has TRBV7-9 and TRBJ1-5, with a weak D call TRBD1 (6 bases). There are 17 residues in the CDR3. Trimming left V 4 bases short and J 4 bases short, with 20 bases between. CDR1 is SEHNR and CDR2 is FQNEAQ in the germline V gene (reference sequence). CDR3 residues: CASSSYRGQTTNQPQHF. Here the CDR3 DNA reads TGTGCCAGCAGCTCTTATCGCGGACAGACGACGAATCAGCCCCAGCATTTT. The full variable domain, its missing parts supplied by reference TRBV7-9 and TRBJ1-5, is DTGVSQNPRHKITKRGQNVTFRCDPISEHNRLYWYRQTLGQGPEFLTYFQNEAQLEKSRLLSDRFSAERPKGSFSTLEIQRTEQGDSAMYLCASSSYRGQTTNQPQHFGDGTRLSIL.

This clone was observed once. This chain connects TRBV29-1 to TRBJ2-7; 9 positions agree with TRBD1. This CDR3 region has 14 residues. Germline loops: CDR1 SQVTM, CDR2 ANQGSEA. V shed 2 bases, J shed 4 bases, and the junction held 6 bases outside the gene matches. The CDR3 region has the DNA TGCAGCGTTGAACCGACAGGGGGAGTGTACGAGCAGTACTTC. Translating it yields CSVEPTGGVYEQYF.

This clone was seen more than once but under ten times. This chain joins TRBV7-6 and TRBJ1-1; TRBD1 matches at 7 bases. J was trimmed by 5 bases and V by 1 base; bases with no gene match: 4. Germline V lookup: CDR1 SGHVS, CDR2 FNYEAQ. This CDR3 is built from 14 residues. CDR3: CASSLESGGTEAFF. The DNA for the CDR3 is TGTGCCAGCAGCTTAGAGTCAGGGGGAACTGAAGCTTTCTTT.

Comment on this clone: Other nucleotide sequences from this sample produce the same CDR3. The V gene is TRBV6-1, the J gene TRBJ1-1; D is unclear. V was clipped by 1 base and J by 5 bases, with 11 bases between them. CDR1 and CDR2 from the germline V gene are MNHNS and SASEGT. This CDR3 is 14 amino acids long. CDR3 amino acids: CASSEGGGWTEAFF. CDR3 nucleotides: TGTGCCAGCAGTGAAGGAGGAGGTTGGACTGAAGCTTTCTTT.

The chain combines TRBV11-3 with TRBJ1-2; 8 bases fit TRBD1. The trim removed 5 bases at V and 7 bases at J, leaving 9 bases unmatched. CDR1 is SGHNT and CDR2 is YENEEA in the germline V gene. This CDR3 has 14 residues. The DNA of the CDR3 is TGTGCCAGCAGCCCAGGACAGGGATTCGGTGGCTACACCTTC. As protein: CASSPGQGFGGYTF.

The chain has TRBV13 and TRBJ2-3, with TRBD1 matching 7 bases. J lost 4 bases, V lost 5 bases, and 3 bases had no gene match. CDR1 is PRHDT, CDR2 FYEKMQ, per germline (reference sequence). The CDR3 consists of 13 residues. DNA of the CDR3: TGTGCCAGCAGCCGTCAGGGGGCAGATACGCAGTATTTT. This sequence encodes CASSRQGADTQYF.

The chain joins TRBV7-9 to TRBJ2-7, with D maybe TRBD2 (6 bases). Per the germline V gene, CDR1 is SEHNR and CDR2 is FQNEAQ (reference sequence). The CDR3 consists of 12 residues. Trimming cost V 8 bases and J 6 bases, with 14 bases left between them. The CDR3 sequence: CASRDRGAEQYF. The CDR3 DNA follows: TGTGCCAGCCGGGACCGCGGGGCCGAGCAGTACTTC.

The chain links TRBV11-2 to TRBJ1-4; unclear D gene. This CDR3 is built from 13 residues. The germline V and J ends were trimmed by 8 bases and 10 bases, with 17 bases remaining between them. CDR1 and CDR2 from the germline V gene are SGHAT and FQNNGV. This chain's CDR3 is CASQEREGGKLFF. In DNA form, the CDR3 reads TGTGCCAGCCAGGAGAGGGAAGGCGGAAAACTGTTTTTT.

The gene calls are TRBV2 and TRBJ1-1; D is ambiguous. Germline loops: CDR1 SNHLY, CDR2 FYNNEI. The CDR3 is 14 residues long. Trimming pared 6 bases from V and 3 bases from J, leaving 14 bases between. CDR3 loop: CASRNTAGHTEAFF. The CDR3 nucleotides are TGTGCCAGCAGAAACACAGCTGGGCACACTGAAGCTTTCTTT.

This sequence joins TRBV19 and TRBJ2-6, with D perhaps TRBD1 (6 bases). Germline CDR1 LNHDA, CDR2 SQIVND (reference sequence). There are 15 residues in the CDR3. V lost 5 bases to trimming and J lost 1 base, with 9 bases between them. The DNA for the CDR3 is TGTGCCAGTAGTTTTACAGGGTCTGGGGCCAACGTCCTGACTTTC. It is translated as CASSFTGSGANVLTF.

The chain employs TRBV6-6 and TRBJ2-1, with a weak D call TRBD2 (6 bases). This CDR3 spans 15 amino acids. Germline V gives CDR1 MNHNY, CDR2 SVGAGI (reference sequence). V shed 4 bases and J shed 6 bases, with 16 bases lying between them. The CDR3 bases are TGTGCCAGCAGTTGGGGTGGTAGCGGACTCAATGAGCAGTTCTTC. Amino acid sequence: CASSWGGSGLNEQFF.

This clone was counted a few times. The rearrangement links TRBV7-2 to TRBJ2-1; 9 nucleotides match TRBD2. The CDR3 covers 16 residues. V lost 5 bases and J lost 4; bases outside the gene matches: 9. CDR1 SGHTA and CDR2 FQGNSA come from the germline V gene. The CDR3 coding sequence is TGTGCCAGCAGCCTCGCGGGCGCGGGAGGGTACAATGAGCAGTTCTTC. Translating gives CASSLAGAGGYNEQFF.